This entry describes one T cell receptor (beta chain). The antigen is undetermined. This specimen comes from a study of T cell responses to AZD1222 COVID-19 vaccine. TCRdb's table, derived via immunoSEQ multiplex PCR, lists solely in-frame clones and lacks some. The table has approximately 80,000 clones, approximately 90% seen once; the top ten hold 4.5% to 6%. Findings and limits, study-wide: Only a handful of AZD1222 recipients were seropositive at baseline.

This specimen consisted of peripheral blood, obtained on day 0 of AZD1222 vaccination. The clonotype was recovered from an adult in good health.

The CDR3 region has the DNA TGTGCCAGCTCCGAGGGTGGGAATACGGCTCACGAGCAGTACTTC. It specifies CASSEGGNTAHEQYF. The chain couples TRBV18 to TRBJ2-7, with a tentative D call TRBD2 (5 bases). Germline CDR1 and CDR2: KGHSH and LQKENI. The V gene lost 6 bases and the J gene lost 5 bases, with 20 bases spanning the gap. The CDR3 covers 15 residues. Supplemented by reference TRBV18 and TRBJ2-7, the full variable domain reads NAGVMQNPRHLVRRRGQEARLRCSPMKGHSHVYWYRQLPEEGLKFMVYLQKENIIDESGMPKERFSAEFPKEGPSILRIQQVVRGDSAAYFCASSEGGNTAHEQYFGPGTRLTVT.